The 8 T cell receptor beta chains listed next were all sequenced from one sample in a study of a mutant IDH1 vaccine in newly diagnosed glioma. TCRdb's table, derived via immunoSEQ multiplex PCR, lists solely in-frame clones and lacks some. The sample includes about 30,000 clones, more than 65% seen only once; the top ten take under 25%. The time point was: baseline, week 1 (first vaccination visit). Indicated treatment: pre-vaccination baseline after standard-of-care therapy. The material sequenced was PBMCs, taken from a glioma patient treated with radiotherapy, temozolomide or both. These receptor sequences come from a man aged 25-40 years with glioma.

This chain links TRBV27 with TRBJ2-7; 13 bases line up with TRBD2. The CDR3 sequence is 14 residues long. CDR1 and CDR2 (germline): MNHEY, SMNVEV (reference sequence). J was trimmed by 6 bases and V by 3 bases; bases with no gene match: 2. The CDR3: CASSFGTSGIEQYF. As DNA, the CDR3 is TGTGCCAGCAGTTTTGGGACTAGCGGGATCGAGCAGTACTTC.

The chain combines TRBV28 with TRBJ2-7; possibly TRBD2 for D (5 bases). With 6 bases removed from V and 7 bases from J, the gap between germline ends came to 19 bases. Germline assignment: CDR1 MDHEN and CDR2 SYDVKM. The CDR3 runs to 14 residues. DNA for the CDR3: TGTGCCAGCAGCCCCGGGGTTCGGGTAGGGGAGCAGTACTTC. Translating it yields CASSPGVRVGEQYF.

The chain carries TRBV30 and TRBJ2-7, with D unclear. The CDR3 loop spans 17 amino acids. CDR1 and CDR2 from the germline V gene are GTSNPN and SVGIG (reference sequence). Trimming cost V 1 base and J 2 bases, with 21 bases left between them. The chain's CDR3 is CAWSAPPRLSLTYEQYF. CDR3 DNA: TGTGCCTGGAGTGCCCCACCCAGGCTTAGCTTGACCTACGAGCAGTACTTC.

This clone has a single count. The CDR3 DNA follows: TGTGCCACCAGCAAAGACCGGGAAGGTTACGAGCAGTACTTC. This sequence encodes CATSKDREGYEQYF. The chain carries TRBV15 and TRBJ2-7; D might be TRBD2 (5 bases). Germline CDR1 and CDR2: LNHNV and YYDKDF (reference sequence). The V and J ends lost 4 bases and 4 bases respectively, with 14 bases between them. This CDR3 comprises 14 residues.

The V and J genes are TRBV9 and TRBJ2-7; 8 nucleotides match TRBD2. Germline assignment: CDR1 SGDLS and CDR2 YYNGEE. The CDR3 covers 16 residues. The J segment lost 2 bases and the V segment lost 2 bases, leaving 9 bases of the junction unmatched. CDR3 in amino acids: CASSVCPSGPTYEQYF. The CDR3 region has the DNA TGTGCCAGCAGCGTCTGTCCTAGCGGGCCTACCTACGAGCAGTACTTC.

The chain couples TRBV5-8 to TRBJ2-1; 8 bases fit TRBD2. The J segment lost 2 bases and the V segment lost 4 bases, leaving 2 bases of the junction unmatched. Germline CDR1 and CDR2: SGHTS and YDEGEE. The CDR3 extends over 14 amino acids. CDR3 residues: CASSRGLAYNEQFF. In DNA form, the CDR3 reads TGTGCCAGCAGCAGGGGACTAGCCTACAATGAGCAGTTCTTC.

This clone was found once. The chain combines TRBV29-1 with TRBJ2-3, with TRBD2 matching 8 bases. Per germline, CDR1 SQVTM and CDR2 ANQGSEA. The trim removed 6 bases at V and 6 bases at J, leaving 14 bases unmatched. This CDR3 has 15 residues. The CDR3 nucleotides read TGCAGCGTACCAGTACTAGCGGACTCGGGGGATACGCAGTATTTT. The encoded protein is CSVPVLADSGDTQYF.

The rearrangement uses TRBV27 and TRBJ2-3; 7 bases line up with TRBD1. V shed 4 bases and J 6 bases; nucleotides not matched to a gene: 13. The CDR3 spans 16 residues. Germline values: CDR1 MNHEY, CDR2 SMNVEV (reference sequence). CDR3 in DNA: TGTGCCAGCAGTTGGGGGAAGGGGGCATTAATGGATACGCAGTATTTT. Translating it yields CASSWGKGALMDTQYF.